A single sample gave rise to the 28 T cell receptor beta chains below, sequenced in a study of blood T cell repertoires in COVID-19. The protocol was immunoSEQ multiplex PCR, while the TCRdb copy is restricted to in-frame clones and leaves out a portion. In the table there are roughly 160,000 clones, 85% to 90% of which are singletons. The sample taken for sequencing was peripheral blood. The receptors originated from a woman older than 75 with COVID-19, enrolled during active disease.

V and J are TRBV4-2 and TRBJ1-3, with D unresolved. This CDR3 contains 17 residues. The V end lost 0 bases, the J end lost 0 bases, and 12 bases lay between the germline ends. Germline CDR1 is LGHNA and CDR2 is YNFKEQ. The CDR3 nucleotides are TGTGCCAGCAGCCAAGATGTGGGTCGAGGCTCTGGAAACACCATATATTTT. Encoded protein: CASSQDVGRGSGNTIYF.

The rearrangement joins TRBV7-2 to TRBJ1-3; perhaps TRBD1 as D (6 bases). The V and J ends lost 2 bases and 3 bases respectively, with 11 bases between them. In germline, CDR1 is SGHTA, CDR2 FQGNSA. The CDR3 is made up of 15 amino acids. CDR3 protein: CASSLTDRGGNTIYF. The CDR3, as DNA: TGTGCCAGCAGCTTAACGGACAGAGGTGGAAACACCATATATTTT.

V and J are TRBV7-9 and TRBJ2-1, with a weak D call TRBD1 (6 bases). The CDR3 is made up of 16 amino acids. V was shortened by 6 bases and J by 4 bases, with 19 bases between the two germline ends. Germline V gene sequence: CDR1 SEHNR, CDR2 FQNEAQ (reference sequence). The CDR3 is CASSQIAKGGYNEQFF. The CDR3 DNA reads TGTGCCAGCAGTCAAATCGCCAAAGGGGGTTACAATGAGCAGTTCTTC.

This clone came up a few times. V gene TRBV6-5 combines with J gene TRBJ1-2, with a tentative D call TRBD1 (6 bases). Trimming took off 0 bases at V and 3 bases at J, with 8 bases between the two ends. CDR1 and CDR2 from the germline V gene are MNHEY and SVGAGI. The CDR3 runs 14 residues. This CDR3 reads CASSYSGGDYGYTF. The CDR3 DNA sequence: TGTGCCAGCAGTTACTCTGGGGGCGACTATGGCTACACCTTC.

CDR3 protein: CASSVGGLAGGVAKNIQYF. In DNA form, the CDR3 reads TGTGCCAGCAGCGTAGGAGGACTAGCGGGAGGTGTAGCCAAAAACATTCAGTACTTC. The rearrangement uses TRBV9 and TRBJ2-4; 14 nucleotides line up with TRBD2. The CDR3 spans 19 residues. The ends lost 0 bases at V and 0 bases at J; junction bases unmatched: 5. Germline lookup yields CDR1 SGDLS and CDR2 YYNGEE.

V gene TRBV9 combines with J gene TRBJ2-7; tentative D call: TRBD1 (6 bases). The V and J ends lost 5 bases and 1 base respectively, with 16 bases between them. Germline CDR1 and CDR2: SGDLS and YYNGEE. The CDR3 runs to 15 residues. The CDR3 sequence: CASSSGQIRSYEQYF. CDR3 nucleotide sequence: TGTGCCAGCAGTTCCGGACAGATTCGGTCCTACGAGCAGTACTTC.

The V call is TRBV6-5, the J call TRBJ1-4, with 8 bases aligning to TRBD1. The CDR3 sequence is 15 residues long. V trimming: 6 bases; J trimming: 0 bases; junction bases outside the gene matches: 3. Per germline, CDR1 MNHEY and CDR2 SVGAGI. The CDR3 nucleotides are TGTGCCAGCAGCGACAGGGGATCAACTAATGAAAAACTGTTTTTT. It codes for CASSDRGSTNEKLFF.

V usage is TRBV9 and J usage is TRBJ1-2; D ambiguous. V dropped 4 bases and J dropped 2 bases, with 9 bases sitting between them. This CDR3 is 13 amino acids long. The germline V gene encodes CDR1 SGDLS and CDR2 YYNGEE. CDR3 nucleotide sequence: TGTGCCAGCAGCCCTGACGGGAACTATGGCTACACCTTC. Protein product: CASSPDGNYGYTF.

This rearrangement joins TRBV2 to TRBJ1-3, with D unclear. Trimming cost V 6 bases and J 0 bases, with 9 bases left between them. The CDR3 runs 14 residues. Germline V gene lookup returns CDR1 SNHLY and CDR2 FYNNEI. The CDR3 DNA reads as TGTGCCAGCAGGCCGGAGGCCTCTGGAAACACCATATATTTT. It yields the protein CASRPEASGNTIYF. The full variable domain, completed using reference TRBV2 and TRBJ1-3, is EPEVTQTPSHQVTQMGQEVILRCVPISNHLYFYWYRQILGQKVEFLVSFYNNEISEKSEIFDDQFSVERPDGSNFTLKIRSTKLEDSAMYFCASRPEASGNTIYFGEGSWLTVV.

The chain employs TRBV9 and TRBJ2-1, with 8 bases aligning to TRBD2. The CDR3 runs to 17 residues. V lost 2 bases and J lost 2; bases outside the gene matches: 9. Germline V gives CDR1 SGDLS, CDR2 YYNGEE. As DNA, the CDR3 is TGTGCCAGCAGCGTTGGACTAGCATCGGCCGCCTACAATGAGCAGTTCTTC. Its translation is CASSVGLASAAYNEQFF.

V is TRBV10-2 and J is TRBJ2-4, with a weak D call TRBD2 (6 bases). The CDR3 sequence is 13 residues long. The germline V gene has CDR1 WSHSY and CDR2 SAAADI. Trimming pared 0 bases from V and 9 bases from J, leaving 9 bases between. This CDR3 is CASSESGGAIQYF. As DNA, the CDR3 is TGCGCCAGCAGTGAGTCCGGGGGTGCCATTCAGTACTTC.

V usage is TRBV7-9 and J usage is TRBJ2-2; 7 nucleotides line up with TRBD1. CDR1 and CDR2 from the germline V gene are SEHNR and FQNEAQ (reference sequence). The V and J ends lost 5 bases and 5 bases, in that order; junction bases with no gene match: 11. The CDR3 consists of 16 residues. The CDR3 bases are TGTGCCAGCAGCGGGACAGAGTCTGAGGTGACCGGGGAGCTGTTTTTT. Its translation is CASSGTESEVTGELFF.

This clone was seen a few times. The chain employs TRBV15 and TRBJ2-2; 9 bases are a match to TRBD2. The trim removed 4 bases at V and 6 bases at J, leaving 12 bases unmatched. There are 17 residues in the CDR3. Germline loops: CDR1 LNHNV, CDR2 YYDKDF (reference sequence). The CDR3 loop is CATSTSGGGRGAGELFF. As DNA, the CDR3 is TGTGCCACCAGCACCTCCGGGGGCGGGAGGGGCGCCGGGGAGCTGTTTTTT.

This clone was seen only once. This chain joins TRBV29-1 and TRBJ1-3; no reliable D call. Trimming cost V 8 bases and J 2 bases, with 10 bases left between them. CDR1 and CDR2 from the germline V gene are SQVTM and ANQGSEA. The CDR3 has 12 residues. The CDR3 coding sequence is TGCAGCCACCGAGGTACTGGAAACACCATATATTTT. Protein: CSHRGTGNTIYF.

The gene calls are TRBV7-3 and TRBJ2-1, with 10 bases lining up with TRBD2. The CDR3 extends over 16 amino acids. Germline CDR1 reads SGHTA; CDR2 reads FQGTGA. V lost 4 bases, J lost 3 bases, and 6 bases stayed unmatched. The DNA of the CDR3 is TGTGCCAGCAGCTCTGGACTAGCGGACGGCTACAATGAGCAGTTCTTC. It is translated as CASSSGLADGYNEQFF.

This chain joins TRBV7-9 and TRBJ2-7, with D perhaps TRBD2 (5 bases). V lost 3 bases to trimming and J lost 3 bases, with 15 bases between them. CDR1 is SEHNR and CDR2 is FQNEAQ in the germline V gene (reference sequence). The CDR3 has 15 residues. The CDR3 coding sequence is TGTGCCAGCAGCTTGGACTCCCGAGGGATCTACGAGCAGTACTTC. This gives the protein CASSLDSRGIYEQYF.

This rearrangement joins TRBV2 to TRBJ2-2; D unresolved. V lost 7 bases and J 1 base, leaving 13 bases between the germline ends. The length of the CDR3 is 15 residues. Germline values: CDR1 SNHLY, CDR2 FYNNEI. The CDR3 nucleotides are TGTGCCAGCAAGACCCAGGCAGGGAACACCGGGGAGCTGTTTTTT. This encodes CASKTQAGNTGELFF.

This chain links TRBV5-1 with TRBJ1-2, with a possible D match to TRBD1 (6 bases). The V gene lost 4 bases and the J gene lost 7 bases, with 17 bases spanning the gap. Germline CDR1 reads SGHRS; CDR2 reads YFSETQ. CDR3 length: 14 amino acids. The CDR3 region is CASSVSGGRVGYTF. CDR3 DNA sequence: TGCGCCAGCAGCGTCAGCGGGGGGCGAGTTGGCTACACCTTC.

The chain has TRBV15 and TRBJ1-2; the D is unclear. The CDR3 runs to 13 residues. V was shortened by 0 bases and J by 8 bases, with 10 bases between the two germline ends. Germline lookup yields CDR1 LNHNV and CDR2 YYDKDF (reference sequence). CDR3 nucleotide sequence: TGTGCCACCAGCAGAGATCAGACGGGAGGCTACACCTTC. Its protein product is CATSRDQTGGYTF.

The rearrangement links TRBV19 to TRBJ2-3, with unresolved D. V lost 6 bases, J lost 8 bases, and 15 bases lay in between. CDR1 is LNHDA and CDR2 is SQIVND in the germline V gene (reference sequence). The CDR3 runs 13 residues. CDR3 protein: CASSQRSTGTQYF. DNA of the CDR3: TGTGCCAGTAGCCAACGGAGCACGGGTACGCAGTATTTT.

This chain uses TRBV19 with TRBJ2-7; the match to TRBD1 covers 8 bases. J lost 2 bases, V lost 1 base, and 4 bases had no gene match. The CDR3 spans 15 residues. Germline assignment: CDR1 LNHDA and CDR2 SQIVND (reference sequence). For the CDR3, the DNA is TGTGCCAGTAGTATAGGGACAGGGATCGCCTACGAGCAGTACTTC. This sequence encodes CASSIGTGIAYEQYF.

This rearrangement joins TRBV19 to TRBJ2-7, with TRBD1 matching over 11 bases. V was pared by 6 bases and J by 3 bases, with 7 bases of the junction left unmatched. The CDR3 runs 15 residues. The V gene's germline CDR1 is LNHDA and CDR2 SQIVND (reference sequence). This CDR3 reads CASSPRDRGGYEQYF. In DNA, the CDR3 is TGTGCCAGTAGCCCTCGGGACAGGGGGGGCTACGAGCAGTACTTC.

This clone was recorded at least ten times. The chain recombines TRBV4-3 with TRBJ2-1, with 7 positions matching TRBD2. Per germline, CDR1 LGHNA and CDR2 YSLEER. After removal of 4 bases from V and 2 bases from J, the junction contained 5 bases not matched to a gene. The CDR3 has 15 amino acids. DNA of the CDR3: TGCGCCAGCAGCCTTACTAGCGATACCTACAATGAGCAGTTCTTC. It yields the protein CASSLTSDTYNEQFF.

V is TRBV20-1 and J is TRBJ1-1; D is ambiguous. The CDR3 is 14 residues long. The V end lost 3 bases, the J end lost 0 bases, and 11 bases lay between the germline ends. Looked up from germline, CDR1 is DFQATT and CDR2 is SNEGSKA (reference sequence). The DNA of the CDR3 is TGCAGTGCTAGTGGTCAGAACATGAACACTGAAGCTTTCTTT. Encoded protein: CSASGQNMNTEAFF.

This clone was recorded a few times. This sequence joins TRBV14 and TRBJ1-1, with TRBD1 matching over 7 bases. The CDR3 is 15 amino acids. Germline V lookup: CDR1 SGHDN, CDR2 FVKESK. V lost 5 bases to trimming and J lost 0 bases; unmatched junction nucleotides: 6. CDR3 sequence reads: CASSLRTGLNTEAFF. The CDR3 bases are TGTGCCAGCAGCTTAAGGACAGGATTGAACACTGAAGCTTTCTTT.

The chain recombines TRBV9 with TRBJ1-2; TRBD1 matches 7 bases. With V trimmed by 7 bases and J by 8 bases, 8 bases remained unmatched. This CDR3 spans 12 amino acids. In germline, CDR1 is SGDLS, CDR2 YYNGEE. The CDR3 sequence: CASYDRDGGYTF. CDR3 DNA: TGTGCCAGCTACGACAGGGACGGCGGCTACACCTTC.

V is TRBV19 and J is TRBJ1-1; 7 bases are shared with TRBD1. Germline V gives CDR1 LNHDA, CDR2 SQIVND (reference sequence). The ends lost 3 bases at V and 0 bases at J; junction bases unmatched: 7. The CDR3 is made up of 16 amino acids. The DNA for the CDR3 is TGTGCCAGTAGTATGGACCGCAGGGGGATGAACACTGAAGCTTTCTTT. As protein: CASSMDRRGMNTEAFF. Full variable domain (missing parts from reference TRBV19 and TRBJ1-1): DGGITQSPKYLFRKEGQNVTLSCEQNLNHDAMYWYRQDPGQGLRLIYYSQIVNDFQKGDIAEGYSVSREKKESFPLTVTSAQKNPTAFYLCASSMDRRGMNTEAFFGQGTRLTVV.

The chain joins TRBV27 to TRBJ2-7; D possibly corresponds to TRBD2 (6 bases). Trimming shortened V by 2 bases and J by 2 bases, and 10 bases separated the two germline ends. The CDR3 consists of 14 residues. Germline V lookup: CDR1 MNHEY, CDR2 SMNVEV (reference sequence). The CDR3 sequence is CASSLRRTTYEQYF. The CDR3 DNA sequence: TGTGCCAGCAGTTTACGGCGGACTACCTACGAGCAGTACTTC.